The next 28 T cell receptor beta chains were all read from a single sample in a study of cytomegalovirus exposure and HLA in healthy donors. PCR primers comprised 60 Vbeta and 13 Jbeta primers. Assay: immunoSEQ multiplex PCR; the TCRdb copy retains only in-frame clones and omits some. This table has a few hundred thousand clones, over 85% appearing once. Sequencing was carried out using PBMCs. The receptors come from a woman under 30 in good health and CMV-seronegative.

The chain's CDR3 is CASSLPGAYGYTF. The CDR3 region has the DNA TGTGCCAGCAGCTTGCCAGGGGCTTATGGCTACACCTTC. This sequence joins TRBV5-4 and TRBJ1-2; D perhaps matches TRBD1 (6 bases). The CDR3 extends over 13 amino acids. Per germline, CDR1 SGHNT and CDR2 YYREEE (reference sequence). Deletions cut 1 base from V and 5 bases from J, with 9 bases between. Filled out from reference TRBV5-4 and TRBJ1-2, the complete variable domain reads ETGVTQSPTHLIKTRGQQVTLRCSSQSGHNTVSWYQQALGQGPQFIFQYYREEENGRGNFPPRFSGLQFPNYSSELNVNALELDDSALYLCASSLPGAYGYTFGSGTRLTVV.

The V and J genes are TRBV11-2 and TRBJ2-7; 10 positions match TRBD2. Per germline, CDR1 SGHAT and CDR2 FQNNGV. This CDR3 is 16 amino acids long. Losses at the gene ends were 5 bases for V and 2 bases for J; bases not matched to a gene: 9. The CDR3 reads CASSTNSGGTAYEQYF. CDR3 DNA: TGTGCCAGCAGCACAAATAGCGGGGGGACTGCCTACGAGCAGTACTTC.

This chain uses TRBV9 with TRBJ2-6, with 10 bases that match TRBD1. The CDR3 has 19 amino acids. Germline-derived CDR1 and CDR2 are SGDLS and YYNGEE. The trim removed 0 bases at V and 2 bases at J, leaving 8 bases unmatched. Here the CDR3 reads CASSVEMGQGTAGANVLTF. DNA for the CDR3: TGTGCCAGCAGCGTAGAGATGGGACAGGGGACCGCTGGGGCCAACGTCCTGACTTTC.

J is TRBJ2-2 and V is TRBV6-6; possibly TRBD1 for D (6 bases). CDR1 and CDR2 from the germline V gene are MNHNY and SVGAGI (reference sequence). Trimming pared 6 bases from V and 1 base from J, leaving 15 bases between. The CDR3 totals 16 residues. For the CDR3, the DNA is TGTGCCAGCAGACAAACCGGGACACAGAACACCGGGGAGCTGTTTTTT. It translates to CASRQTGTQNTGELFF.

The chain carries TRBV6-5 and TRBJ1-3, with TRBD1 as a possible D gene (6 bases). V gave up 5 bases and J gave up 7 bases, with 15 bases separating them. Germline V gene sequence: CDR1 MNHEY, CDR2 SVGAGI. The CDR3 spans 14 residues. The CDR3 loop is CASSEITGWNTIYF. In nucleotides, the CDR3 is TGTGCCAGCAGTGAAATCACAGGGTGGAACACCATATATTTT.

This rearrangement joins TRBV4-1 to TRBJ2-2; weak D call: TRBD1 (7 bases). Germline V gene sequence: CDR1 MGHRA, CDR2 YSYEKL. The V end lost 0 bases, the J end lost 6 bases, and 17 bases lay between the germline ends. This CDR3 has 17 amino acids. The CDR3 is CASSQDRERGRAGELFF. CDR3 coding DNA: TGCGCCAGCAGCCAAGATCGGGAGAGGGGGCGAGCCGGGGAGCTGTTTTTT.

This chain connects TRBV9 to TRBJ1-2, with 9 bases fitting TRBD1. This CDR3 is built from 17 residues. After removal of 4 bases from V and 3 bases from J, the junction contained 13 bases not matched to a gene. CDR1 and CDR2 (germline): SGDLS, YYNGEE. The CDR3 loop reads CASSMSPRDRADYGYTF. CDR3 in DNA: TGTGCCAGCAGCATGAGCCCCCGGGACAGGGCTGACTATGGCTACACCTTC.

The CDR3 nucleotides are TGCGCCAGCCGCGCTGTCGGGTACCCCCTTGTCAATCAGCCCCAGCATTTT. Amino acid sequence: CASRAVGYPLVNQPQHF. The V gene is TRBV5-1, the J gene TRBJ1-5; no definite D call. This CDR3 contains 17 residues. From germline, CDR1 is SGHRS and CDR2 YFSETQ. Trimming removed 7 bases at V and 3 bases at J, with 23 bases between.

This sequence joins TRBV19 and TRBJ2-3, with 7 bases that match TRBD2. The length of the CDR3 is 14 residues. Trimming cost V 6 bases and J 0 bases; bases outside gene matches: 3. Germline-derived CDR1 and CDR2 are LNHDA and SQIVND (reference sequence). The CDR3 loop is CASRPGLSTDTQYF. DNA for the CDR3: TGTGCCAGTAGACCGGGACTAAGCACAGATACGCAGTATTTT.

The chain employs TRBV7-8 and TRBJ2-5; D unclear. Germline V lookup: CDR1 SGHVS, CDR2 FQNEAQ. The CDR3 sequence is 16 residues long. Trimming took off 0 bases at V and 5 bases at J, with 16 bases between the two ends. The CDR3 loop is CASSLASPPLMETQYF. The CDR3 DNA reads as TGTGCCAGCAGCTTAGCGAGTCCTCCGTTAATGGAGACCCAGTACTTC.

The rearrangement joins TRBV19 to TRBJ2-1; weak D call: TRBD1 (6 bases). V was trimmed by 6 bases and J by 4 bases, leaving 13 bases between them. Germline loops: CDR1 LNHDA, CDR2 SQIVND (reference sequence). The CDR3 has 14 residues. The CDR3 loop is CASRLGTKYNEQFF. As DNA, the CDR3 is TGTGCCAGTAGACTGGGGACAAAATACAATGAGCAGTTCTTC.

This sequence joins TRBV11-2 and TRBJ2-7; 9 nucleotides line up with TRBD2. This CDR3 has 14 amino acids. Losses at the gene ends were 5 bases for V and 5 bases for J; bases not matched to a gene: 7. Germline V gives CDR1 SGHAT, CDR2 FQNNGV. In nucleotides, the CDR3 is TGTGCCAGCAGCCCCGGACTAGCGACCCACGAGCAGTACTTC. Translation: CASSPGLATHEQYF.

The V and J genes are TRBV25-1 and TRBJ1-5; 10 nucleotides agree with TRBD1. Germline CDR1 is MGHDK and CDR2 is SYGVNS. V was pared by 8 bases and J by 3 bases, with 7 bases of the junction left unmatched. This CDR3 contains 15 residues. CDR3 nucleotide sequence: TGTGCCAGCCCCTGTGGACAGGGGGACAATCAGCCCCAGCATTTT. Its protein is CASPCGQGDNQPQHF.

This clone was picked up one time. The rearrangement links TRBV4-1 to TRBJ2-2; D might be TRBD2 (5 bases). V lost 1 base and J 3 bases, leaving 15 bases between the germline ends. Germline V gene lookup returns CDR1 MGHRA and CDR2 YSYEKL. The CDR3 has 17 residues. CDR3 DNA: TGCGCCAGCAGCCAAGTGGGCAGCGGTAGGGACACCGGGGAGCTGTTTTTT. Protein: CASSQVGSGRDTGELFF.

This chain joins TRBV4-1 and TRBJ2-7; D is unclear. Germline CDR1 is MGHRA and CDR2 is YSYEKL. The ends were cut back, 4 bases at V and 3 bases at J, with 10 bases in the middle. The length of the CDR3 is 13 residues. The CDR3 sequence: CASSPPRSYEQYF. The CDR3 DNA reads TGCGCCAGCAGCCCACCCCGTAGCTACGAGCAGTACTTC.

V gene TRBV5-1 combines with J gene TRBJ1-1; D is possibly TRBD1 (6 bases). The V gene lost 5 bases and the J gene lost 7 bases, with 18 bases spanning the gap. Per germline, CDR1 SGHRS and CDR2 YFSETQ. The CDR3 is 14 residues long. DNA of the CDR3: TGCGCCAGCAGTTTCACAGGGTACTGGGTTGAAGCTTTCTTT. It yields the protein CASSFTGYWVEAFF. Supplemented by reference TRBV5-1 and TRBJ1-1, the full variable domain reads KAGVTQTPRYLIKTRGQQVTLSCSPISGHRSVSWYQQTPGQGLQFLFEYFSETQRNKGNFPGRFSGRQFSNSRSEMNVSTLELGDSALYLCASSFTGYWVEAFFGQGTRLTVV.

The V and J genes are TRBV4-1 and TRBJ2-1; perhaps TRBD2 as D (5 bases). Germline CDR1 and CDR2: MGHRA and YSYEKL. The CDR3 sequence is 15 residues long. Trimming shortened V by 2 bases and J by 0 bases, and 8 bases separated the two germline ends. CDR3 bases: TGCGCCAGCAGCCAACGGGGTGGCTCCTACAATGAGCAGTTCTTC. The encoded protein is CASSQRGGSYNEQFF.

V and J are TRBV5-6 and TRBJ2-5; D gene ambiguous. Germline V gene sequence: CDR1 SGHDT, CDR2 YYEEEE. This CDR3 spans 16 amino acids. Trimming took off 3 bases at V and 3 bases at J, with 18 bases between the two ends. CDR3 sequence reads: CASSSPAVQYEETQYF. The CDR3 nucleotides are TGTGCCAGCAGCTCCCCGGCGGTGCAGTACGAAGAGACCCAGTACTTC.

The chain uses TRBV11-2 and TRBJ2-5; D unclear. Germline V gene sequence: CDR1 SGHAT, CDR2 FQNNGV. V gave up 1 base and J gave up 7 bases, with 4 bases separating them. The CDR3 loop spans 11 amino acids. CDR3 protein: CASSLGGTQYF. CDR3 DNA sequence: TGTGCCAGCAGCTTAGGAGGGACCCAGTACTTC.

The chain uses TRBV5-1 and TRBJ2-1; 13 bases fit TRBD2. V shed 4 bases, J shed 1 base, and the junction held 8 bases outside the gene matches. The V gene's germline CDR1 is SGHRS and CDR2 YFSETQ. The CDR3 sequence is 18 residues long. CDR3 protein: CASSPLGLAGQSYNEQFF. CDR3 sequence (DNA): TGCGCCAGCAGCCCCCTGGGACTAGCGGGACAATCCTACAATGAGCAGTTCTTC.

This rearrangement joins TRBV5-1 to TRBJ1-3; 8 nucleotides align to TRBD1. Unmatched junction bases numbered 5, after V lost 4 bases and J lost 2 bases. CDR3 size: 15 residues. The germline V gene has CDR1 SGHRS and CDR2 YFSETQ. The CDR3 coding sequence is TGCGCCAGCAGCCCAGGGGGCGGAACTGGAAACACCATATATTTT. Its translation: CASSPGGGTGNTIYF.

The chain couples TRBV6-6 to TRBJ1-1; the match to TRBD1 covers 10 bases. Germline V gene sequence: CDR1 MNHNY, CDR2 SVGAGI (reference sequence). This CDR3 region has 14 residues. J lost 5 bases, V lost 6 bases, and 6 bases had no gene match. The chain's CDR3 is CASRTGTGVTEAFF. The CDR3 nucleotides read TGTGCCAGCAGGACCGGGACAGGGGTGACTGAAGCTTTCTTT.

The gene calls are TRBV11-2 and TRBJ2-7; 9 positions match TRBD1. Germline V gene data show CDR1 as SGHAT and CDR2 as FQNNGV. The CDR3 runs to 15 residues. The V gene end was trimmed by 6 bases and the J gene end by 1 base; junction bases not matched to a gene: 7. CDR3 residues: CASSPLDRGSYEQYF. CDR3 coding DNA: TGTGCCAGCAGTCCCCTTGACAGGGGGTCCTACGAGCAGTACTTC.

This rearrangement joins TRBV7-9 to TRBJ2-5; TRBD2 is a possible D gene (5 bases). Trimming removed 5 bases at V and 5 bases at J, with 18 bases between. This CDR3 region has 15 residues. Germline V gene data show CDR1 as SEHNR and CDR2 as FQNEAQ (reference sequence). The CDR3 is CASSPSASRGETQYF. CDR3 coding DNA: TGTGCCAGCAGCCCTTCGGCTTCCCGAGGGGAGACCCAGTACTTC.

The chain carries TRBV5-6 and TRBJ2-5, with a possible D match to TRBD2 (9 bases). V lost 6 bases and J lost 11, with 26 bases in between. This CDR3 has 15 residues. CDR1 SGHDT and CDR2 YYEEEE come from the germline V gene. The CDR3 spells CASTPGGLAGIEQYF. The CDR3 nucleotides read TGTGCCAGCACCCCAGGGGGCCTAGCGGGGATTGAGCAGTACTTC.

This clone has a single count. The DNA for the CDR3 is TGTTGGGCCAACTCCTCTTATCAGCCCCAGCATTTT. This encodes CWANSSYQPQHF. V usage is TRBV19 and J usage is TRBJ1-5; no clear D. Germline V gene lookup returns CDR1 LNHDA and CDR2 SQIVND (reference sequence). The CDR3 loop spans 12 amino acids.

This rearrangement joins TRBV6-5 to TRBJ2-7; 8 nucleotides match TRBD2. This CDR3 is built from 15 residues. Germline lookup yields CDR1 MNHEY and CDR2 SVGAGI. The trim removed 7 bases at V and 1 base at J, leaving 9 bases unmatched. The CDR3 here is CASKPLSGGSYEQYF. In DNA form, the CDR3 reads TGTGCCAGCAAGCCCTTAAGCGGGGGATCCTACGAGCAGTACTTC.

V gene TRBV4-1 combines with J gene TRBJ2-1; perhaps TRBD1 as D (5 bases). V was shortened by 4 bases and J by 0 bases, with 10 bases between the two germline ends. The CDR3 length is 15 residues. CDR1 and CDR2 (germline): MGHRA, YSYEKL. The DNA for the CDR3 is TGCGCCAGCAGCCGGGGCCTGGGCTCCTACAATGAGCAGTTCTTC. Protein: CASSRGLGSYNEQFF.